This T cell receptor beta chain was sequenced for a study of T cell responses to AZD1222 COVID-19 vaccine. Trimming cost V 5 bases and J 2 bases, with 4 bases left between them. The CDR3 has 11 residues. Germline V gene data show CDR1 as MNHEY and CDR2 as SVGAGI. Produced via immunoSEQ multiplex PCR; TCRdb's table is partial and in-frame only. In the table there are more than 95,000 clones, about 91% of which are singletons. Sequences were derived from peripheral blood, sampled on day 0 of AZD1222 vaccination. The V gene is TRBV6-5, the J gene TRBJ2-7; no clear D. This receptor was taken from an adult in good health. The CDR3 loop reads CASSTTYEQYF. In DNA form, the CDR3 reads TGTGCCAGCAGTACAACCTACGAGCAGTACTTC.